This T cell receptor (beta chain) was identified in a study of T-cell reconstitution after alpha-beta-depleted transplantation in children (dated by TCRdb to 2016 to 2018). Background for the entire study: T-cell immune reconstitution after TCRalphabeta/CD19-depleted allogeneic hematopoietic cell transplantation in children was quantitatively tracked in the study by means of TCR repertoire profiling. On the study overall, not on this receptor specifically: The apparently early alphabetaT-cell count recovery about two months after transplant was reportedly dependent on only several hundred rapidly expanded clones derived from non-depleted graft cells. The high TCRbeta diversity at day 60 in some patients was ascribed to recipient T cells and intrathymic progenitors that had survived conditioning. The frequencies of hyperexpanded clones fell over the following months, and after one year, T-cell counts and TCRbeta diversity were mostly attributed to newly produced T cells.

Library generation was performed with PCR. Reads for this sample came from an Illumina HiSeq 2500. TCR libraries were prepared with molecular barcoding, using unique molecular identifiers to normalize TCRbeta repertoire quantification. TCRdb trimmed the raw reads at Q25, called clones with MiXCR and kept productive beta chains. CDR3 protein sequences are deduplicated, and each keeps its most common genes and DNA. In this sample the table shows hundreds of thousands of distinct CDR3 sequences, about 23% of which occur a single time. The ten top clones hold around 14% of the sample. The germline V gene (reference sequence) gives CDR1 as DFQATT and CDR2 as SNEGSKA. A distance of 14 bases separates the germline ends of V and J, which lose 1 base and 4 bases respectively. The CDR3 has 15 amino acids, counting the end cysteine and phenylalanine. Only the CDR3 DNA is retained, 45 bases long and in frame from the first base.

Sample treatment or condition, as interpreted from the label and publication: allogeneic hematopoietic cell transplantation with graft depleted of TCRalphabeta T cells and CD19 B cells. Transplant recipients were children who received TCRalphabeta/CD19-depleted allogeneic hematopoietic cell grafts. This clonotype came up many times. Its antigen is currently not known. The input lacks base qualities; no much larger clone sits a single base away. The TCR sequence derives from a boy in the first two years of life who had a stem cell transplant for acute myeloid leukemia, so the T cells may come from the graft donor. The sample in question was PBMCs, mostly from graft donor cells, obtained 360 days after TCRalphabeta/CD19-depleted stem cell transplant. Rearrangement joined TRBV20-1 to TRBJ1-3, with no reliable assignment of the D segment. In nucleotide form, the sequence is TGCAGTGCTAGAGTGGGTGAGGGTCCGGGAAACACCATATATTTT. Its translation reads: CSARVGEGPGNTIYF.